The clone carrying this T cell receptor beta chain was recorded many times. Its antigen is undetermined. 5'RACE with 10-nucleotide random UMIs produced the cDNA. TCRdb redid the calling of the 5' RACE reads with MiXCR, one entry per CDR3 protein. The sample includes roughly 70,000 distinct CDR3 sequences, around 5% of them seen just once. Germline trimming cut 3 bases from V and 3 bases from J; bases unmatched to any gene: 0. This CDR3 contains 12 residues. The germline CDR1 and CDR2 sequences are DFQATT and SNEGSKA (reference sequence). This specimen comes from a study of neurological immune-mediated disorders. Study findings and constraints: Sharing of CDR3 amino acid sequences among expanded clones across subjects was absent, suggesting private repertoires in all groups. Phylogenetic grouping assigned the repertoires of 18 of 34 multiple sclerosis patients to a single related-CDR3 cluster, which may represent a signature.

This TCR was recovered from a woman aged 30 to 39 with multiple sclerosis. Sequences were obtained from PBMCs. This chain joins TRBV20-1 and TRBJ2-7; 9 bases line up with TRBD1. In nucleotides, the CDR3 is TGCAGTGCTAGGACAGGGGGCTACGAGCAGTACTTC. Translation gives CSARTGGYEQYF.